A single sample is the source of the 14 T cell receptor beta chains below, sequenced in a study of identical twins. TCRdb re-analysed the 5' RACE reads in MiXCR, keeping a single row per CDR3 protein. This sample yields about 220,000 distinct CDR3 sequences, of which approximately 8% are seen a single time; 5% to 6% belongs to the top ten. The same sample was also used in a study of yellow fever vaccine responses in identical twins.

Sequenced input: CD8+ T cells sorted from blood. These receptors all stem from a woman aged 18-29 years in good health.

This clonotype has only a few counts. In DNA form, the CDR3 reads TGCGCCAGCAGCCCGAGCCGGGGCCTGGAGAACGAGCAGTACGTC. It encodes CASSPSRGLENEQYV. The V gene is TRBV4-1, the J gene TRBJ2-7; possibly TRBD1 or TRBD2 for D (5 bases each). The CDR3 length is 15 residues. V lost 4 bases to trimming and J lost 5 bases, with 18 bases between them. Germline V gene data show CDR1 as MGHRA and CDR2 as YSYEKL.

This clonotype was counted between two and nine times. The chain is built from TRBV12-3 or TRBV12-4 and TRBJ2-1; 9 nucleotides match TRBD2. V lost 5 bases, J lost 7 bases, and 12 bases stayed unmatched. The CDR3 is 16 residues long. The CDR3 sequence: CASSPYSREGGNEQFF. The CDR3 DNA reads as TGTGCCAGCAGTCCGTATTCGCGGGAGGGGGGGAATGAGCAGTTCTTC.

The rearrangement links TRBV15 to TRBJ2-7, with 11 nucleotides matching TRBD2. The junction had 1 base not matched to a gene; V was cut back by 8 bases and J by 1 base. The CDR3 sequence is 13 residues long. Germline V CDR1 and CDR2: LNHNV, YYDKDF (reference sequence). CDR3 nucleotides: TGTGCCACCGGGACTAGCGGATCCTACGAGCAGTACTTC. Translated, it gives CATGTSGSYEQYF.

The chain uses TRBV3-1 and TRBJ2-1; no reliable D call. Trimming cost V 2 bases and J 2 bases, with 7 bases left between them. The CDR3 sequence is 14 residues long. Germline V gives CDR1 LGHDT, CDR2 YNNKEL (reference sequence). CDR3 protein: CASSQRVAYNEQFF. CDR3 DNA: TGTGCCAGCAGCCAACGGGTCGCCTACAATGAGCAGTTCTTC.

The CDR3 is CASSTSGSPGETQYF. The DNA of the CDR3 is TGTGCCAGCAGCACTAGCGGGAGTCCAGGAGAGACCCAGTACTTC. The rearrangement links TRBV7-6 to TRBJ2-5, with 11 bases lining up with TRBD2. This CDR3 has 15 residues. Trimming at V came to 5 bases and at J to 4 bases, leaving 6 bases not matched to a gene. Germline V gene sequence: CDR1 SGHVS, CDR2 FNYEAQ.

CDR3 in amino acids: CASRTSSDTQYF. CDR3 DNA: TGTGCCAGCAGGACAAGTTCAGATACGCAGTATTTT. This rearrangement joins TRBV12-3 or TRBV12-4 to TRBJ2-3; D gene unclear. Trimming took 6 bases from V and 4 from J, leaving 8 bases between them. The CDR3 loop spans 12 amino acids.

The chain couples TRBV27 to TRBJ1-4, with TRBD1 as a possible D gene (6 bases). This CDR3 has 15 residues. V was clipped by 5 bases and J by 7 bases, with 17 bases between them. CDR1 and CDR2 (germline): MNHEY, SMNVEV (reference sequence). CDR3 in amino acids: CASSTNRVFGEKLFF. As DNA, the CDR3 is TGTGCCAGCAGTACCAACAGGGTTTTTGGTGAAAAACTGTTTTTT.

This chain links TRBV15 with TRBJ2-1, with 7 bases matching TRBD1. Germline V gives CDR1 LNHNV, CDR2 YYDKDF (reference sequence). The CDR3 length is 14 residues. V shed 0 bases and J 10 bases; nucleotides not matched to a gene: 6. The CDR3 DNA follows: TGTGCCACCAGCAGAGAGGACAGGCTGTTGGAGCAGTTCTTC. The encoded protein is CATSREDRLLEQFF.

The chain carries TRBV2 and TRBJ2-7, with 8 bases lining up with TRBD2. This CDR3 comprises 15 residues. J lost 0 bases, V lost 5 bases, and 6 bases had no gene match. From germline, CDR1 is SNHLY and CDR2 FYNNEI. CDR3 nucleotides: TGTGCCAGCAGTCCCTTAGCGGGACTCTCCTACGAGCAGTACTTC. It is translated as CASSPLAGLSYEQYF.

The chain couples TRBV28 to TRBJ2-1; 8 positions match TRBD1. The CDR3 sequence is 15 residues long. V gave up 6 bases and J gave up 7 bases; unmatched junction bases: 11. In germline, CDR1 is MDHEN, CDR2 SYDVKM. This CDR3 reads CASRTTGTGVNEQFF. In DNA, the CDR3 is TGTGCCAGCAGAACTACCGGGACAGGAGTTAATGAGCAGTTCTTC.

This clonotype appeared many times. CDR3 in DNA: TGCAGCGTTTCCGACACCTCCTACGAGCAGTACGTC. Amino acid sequence: CSVSDTSYEQYV. This chain joins TRBV29-1 and TRBJ2-7; D gene ambiguous. CDR1 and CDR2 (germline): SQVTM, ANQGSEA. The CDR3 covers 12 residues. Between the trimmed V and J ends, which lost 5 bases and 0 bases, there was a span of 8 bases.

This chain connects TRBV4-1 to TRBJ2-3, with D tentatively TRBD1 or TRBD2 (5 bases each). This CDR3 comprises 16 residues. V gave up 4 bases and J gave up 4 bases, with 18 bases separating them. From germline, CDR1 is MGHRA and CDR2 YSYEKL. The CDR3 reads CASSPRDEGWADTQYF. The CDR3 DNA reads as TGCGCCAGCAGCCCCAGGGATGAGGGCTGGGCAGATACGCAGTATTTT.

This clonotype was counted between two and nine times. The CDR3 spells CASSGERNTGELFF. DNA for the CDR3: TGCGCCAGCAGTGGAGAGCGGAACACCGGGGAGCTGTTTTTT. This chain uses TRBV10-2 with TRBJ2-2; unclear D gene. There are 14 residues in the CDR3. Trimming stripped 4 bases from V and 1 base from J, with 7 bases between. Per the germline V gene, CDR1 is WSHSY and CDR2 is SAAADI.

This clonotype was observed a few times. The chain recombines TRBV4-1 with TRBJ2-7, with a possible D match to TRBD2 (5 bases). This CDR3 comprises 16 residues. Trimming removed 1 base from V and 1 base from J, with 14 bases in between. The germline CDR1 and CDR2 sequences are MGHRA and YSYEKL. CDR3 sequence (DNA): TGCGCCAGCAGCCAAGTAGCAGGTCGGGATTCCTACGAGCAGTACTTC. As protein: CASSQVAGRDSYEQYF.